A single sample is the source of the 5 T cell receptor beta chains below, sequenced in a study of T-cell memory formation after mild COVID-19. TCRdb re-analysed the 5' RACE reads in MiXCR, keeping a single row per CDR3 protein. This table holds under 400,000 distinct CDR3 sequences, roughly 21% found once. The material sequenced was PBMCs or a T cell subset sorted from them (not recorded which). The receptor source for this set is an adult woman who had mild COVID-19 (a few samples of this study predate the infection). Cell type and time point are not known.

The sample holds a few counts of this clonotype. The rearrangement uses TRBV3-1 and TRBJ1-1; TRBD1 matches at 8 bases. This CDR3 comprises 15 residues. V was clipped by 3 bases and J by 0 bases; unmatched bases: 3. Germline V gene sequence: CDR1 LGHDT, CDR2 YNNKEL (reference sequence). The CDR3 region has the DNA TGTGCCAGCAGCCAGGGGGGACAGGTGAACACTGAAGCTTTCTTT. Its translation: CASSQGGQVNTEAFF.

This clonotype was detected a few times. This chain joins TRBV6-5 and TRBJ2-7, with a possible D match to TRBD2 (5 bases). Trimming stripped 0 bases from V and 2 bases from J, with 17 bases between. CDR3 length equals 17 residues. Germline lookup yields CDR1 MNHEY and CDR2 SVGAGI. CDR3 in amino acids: CASSYSSLGDNPYEQYF. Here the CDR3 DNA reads TGTGCCAGCAGTTACTCGAGTTTGGGAGACAACCCCTACGAGCAGTACTTC.

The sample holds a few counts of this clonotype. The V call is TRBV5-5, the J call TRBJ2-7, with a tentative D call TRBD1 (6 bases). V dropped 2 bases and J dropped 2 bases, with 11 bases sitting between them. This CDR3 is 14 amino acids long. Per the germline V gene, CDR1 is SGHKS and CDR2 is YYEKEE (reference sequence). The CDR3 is CASSFGTNTYEQYF. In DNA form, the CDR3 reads TGTGCCAGCAGCTTTGGGACAAATACCTACGAGCAGTACTTC.

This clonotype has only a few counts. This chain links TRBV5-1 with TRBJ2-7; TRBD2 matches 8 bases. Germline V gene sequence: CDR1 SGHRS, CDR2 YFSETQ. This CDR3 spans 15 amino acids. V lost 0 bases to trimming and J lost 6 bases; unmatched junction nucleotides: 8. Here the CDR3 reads CASSLAGLGYGEQYF. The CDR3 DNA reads TGCGCCAGCAGCTTGGCGGGACTAGGGTATGGCGAGCAGTACTTC.

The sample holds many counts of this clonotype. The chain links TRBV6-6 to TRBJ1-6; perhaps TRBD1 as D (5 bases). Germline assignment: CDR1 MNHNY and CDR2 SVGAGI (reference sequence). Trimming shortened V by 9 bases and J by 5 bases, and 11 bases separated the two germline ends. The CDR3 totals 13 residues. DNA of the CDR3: TGTGCCAGTACGCCGGGGCATAATTCACCCCTCCACTTT. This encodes CASTPGHNSPLHF.